This T cell receptor (beta chain) was found in a study of cytomegalovirus exposure and HLA in healthy donors. Study as a whole: The 100 to 150 validation repertoires and the approximately 630 first-cohort repertoires shared a platform, a later analysis reported.

Germline-derived CDR1 and CDR2 are SGHVS and FNYEAQ. This CDR3 contains 15 residues. After removal of 1 base from V and 4 bases from J, the junction contained 5 bases not matched to a gene. Findings of the study overall: The classifier reportedly diagnosed cytomegalovirus status with high specificity and sensitivity. Cytomegalovirus-associated TCR beta chains were listed, numbering roughly 150.

In regard to this clone: The antigen is unknown.

Profiling relied on immunoSEQ multiplex PCR, and the TCRdb table lists in-frame clones only, not all of them. The sample lists 200,000 to 250,000 clones; about 90% were seen once. This sequence was found in a man aged 18 to 35 in good health and CMV-seropositive. The chain combines TRBV7-6 with TRBJ2-3; 7 bases fit TRBD2. The sample was PBMCs. In nucleotides, the CDR3 is TGTGCCAGCAGCTTAGGGACTAGTGCGGCAGATACGCAGTATTTT. Amino acids: CASSLGTSAADTQYF.